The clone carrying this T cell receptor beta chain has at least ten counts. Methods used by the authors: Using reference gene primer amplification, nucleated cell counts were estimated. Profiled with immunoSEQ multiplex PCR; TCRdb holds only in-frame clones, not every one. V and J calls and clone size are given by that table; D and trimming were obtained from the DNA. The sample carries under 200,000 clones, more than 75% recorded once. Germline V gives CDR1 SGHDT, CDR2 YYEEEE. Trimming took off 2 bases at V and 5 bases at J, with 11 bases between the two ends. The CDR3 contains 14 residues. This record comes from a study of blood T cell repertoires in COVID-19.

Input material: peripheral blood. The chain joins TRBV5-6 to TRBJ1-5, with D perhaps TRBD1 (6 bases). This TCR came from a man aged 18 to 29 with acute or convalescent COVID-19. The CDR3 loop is CASSFRGAHQPQHF. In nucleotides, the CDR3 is TGTGCCAGCAGCTTTCGGGGGGCCCATCAGCCCCAGCATTTT.